Shown below are 10 T cell receptor beta chains from a single sample sequenced in a study of CD8 T cells in Susac syndrome. RNA totalling roughly 0.5 to 1 ug underwent reverse transcription with random hexamers. TCRdb used MiXCR to reprocess the immunoSEQ multiplex PCR reads, holding one entry per CDR3 protein. The sample lists roughly 110,000 distinct CDR3 sequences; approximately 93% were seen once. Sequenced sample: CD8+ T cells from PBMCs. The receptor set was obtained from a human donor with Susac syndrome.

The J gene is TRBJ1-2, the V gene TRBV27; 7 nucleotides agree with TRBD1. The CDR3 is made up of 16 amino acids. Germline assignment: CDR1 MNHEY and CDR2 SMNVEV (reference sequence). V shed 0 bases, J shed 8 bases, and the junction held 12 bases outside the gene matches. As DNA, the CDR3 is TGTGCCAGCAGTTTATCGAGCCAGGGGGACTCGATCGGCTACACCTTC. Encoded protein: CASSLSSQGDSIGYTF.

This chain links TRBV7-9 with TRBJ2-4, with D possibly matching TRBD2 (5 bases). V lost 7 bases and J lost 5, with 9 bases in between. The CDR3 is made up of 12 amino acids. From germline, CDR1 is SEHNR and CDR2 FQNEAQ (reference sequence). The CDR3, as DNA: TGTGCCAGCACGGGAACCCAAAACATTCAGTACTTC. The encoded protein is CASTGTQNIQYF.

This clonotype has only one observation. The chain links TRBV20-1 to TRBJ2-7, with D possibly matching TRBD1 (6 bases). Per the germline V gene, CDR1 is DFQATT and CDR2 is SNEGSKA (reference sequence). This CDR3 is built from 15 residues. Between the trimmed V and J ends, which lost 2 bases and 0 bases, there was a span of 14 bases. This chain's CDR3 is CSARLRDTASYEQYF. For the CDR3, the DNA is TGCAGTGCTAGACTCAGGGACACCGCCTCCTACGAGCAGTACTTC.

The chain's CDR3 is CASSVTWGGSYEQYF. The CDR3, as DNA: TGTGCCAGCAGCGTTACGTGGGGGGGCTCCTACGAGCAGTACTTC. The J gene is TRBJ2-7, the V gene TRBV9; the match to TRBD2 covers 7 bases. The CDR3 contains 15 residues. Per germline, CDR1 SGDLS and CDR2 YYNGEE. Trimming took 2 bases from V and 0 from J; bases not matched to a gene: 5.

The chain uses TRBV2 and TRBJ2-1; D is possibly TRBD2 (5 bases). V gave up 8 bases and J gave up 8 bases, with 16 bases separating them. Per germline, CDR1 SNHLY and CDR2 FYNNEI. This CDR3 comprises 13 residues. This CDR3 is CASGPSRYDEQFF. The CDR3 bases are TGTGCCAGCGGGCCTAGCAGATACGATGAGCAGTTCTTC. Complete variable domain (other parts from reference TRBV2 and TRBJ2-1): EPEVTQTPSHQVTQMGQEVILRCVPISNHLYFYWYRQILGQKVEFLVSFYNNEISEKSEIFDDQFSVERPDGSNFTLKIRSTKLEDSAMYFCASGPSRYDEQFFGPGTRLTVL.

The chain couples TRBV6-1 to TRBJ2-7, with D tentatively TRBD1 (5 bases). Germline CDR1 is MNHNS and CDR2 is SASEGT. V dropped 6 bases and J dropped 7 bases, with 10 bases sitting between them. There are 11 residues in the CDR3. The CDR3 sequence is CASRTEWEQYF. For the CDR3, the DNA is TGTGCCAGCAGGACAGAGTGGGAGCAGTACTTC.

The rearrangement uses TRBV20-1 and TRBJ2-3; perhaps TRBD1 as D (6 bases). CDR1 and CDR2 (germline): DFQATT, SNEGSKA (reference sequence). With 5 bases removed from V and 4 bases from J, the gap between germline ends came to 19 bases. There are 15 residues in the CDR3. The CDR3 coding sequence is TGCAGTGCTGGGGACCGGGACAATCGTCCAGATACGCAGTATTTT. Protein: CSAGDRDNRPDTQYF.

This chain's CDR3 is CASSAGADYEQYF. The CDR3 DNA reads as TGTGCCAGCAGCGCAGGGGCCGACTACGAGCAGTACTTC. This rearrangement joins TRBV9 to TRBJ2-7; possibly TRBD1 for D (6 bases). CDR3 length equals 13 residues. Between the trimmed V and J ends, which lost 3 bases and 3 bases, there was a span of 10 bases. The germline V gene encodes CDR1 SGDLS and CDR2 YYNGEE.

The chain recombines TRBV20-1 with TRBJ1-1; weak D call: TRBD1 (5 bases). Germline V gene lookup returns CDR1 DFQATT and CDR2 SNEGSKA (reference sequence). This CDR3 region has 11 residues. Trimming left V 6 bases short and J 7 bases short, with 12 bases between. For the CDR3, the DNA is TGCAGTGCCCCGGGGGGGTTTGAAGCTTTCTTT. It specifies CSAPGGFEAFF.

The chain links TRBV2 to TRBJ2-7, with 12 nucleotides matching TRBD2. Germline V gene lookup returns CDR1 SNHLY and CDR2 FYNNEI. This CDR3 region has 14 residues. Trimming at V came to 7 bases and at J to 2 bases, leaving 3 bases not matched to a gene. The chain's CDR3 is CASTGTSGPYEQYF. In nucleotides, the CDR3 is TGTGCCAGCACCGGGACTAGCGGGCCCTACGAGCAGTACTTC.